Presented here are 2 T cell receptor beta chains from one specimen sequenced in a study of blood T cell repertoires in COVID-19. Data came from immunoSEQ multiplex PCR; TCRdb stores just in-frame clones and leaves some out. Altogether about 140,000 clones are present, approximately 80% being singletons, with the ten largest covering about 6.4%. Sequencing was carried out using peripheral blood. The receptors shown here come from a human donor in a cohort sampled during active COVID-19.

The rearrangement joins TRBV7-7 to TRBJ2-1; 11 positions agree with TRBD2. The germline V gene encodes CDR1 SSHAT and CDR2 FNYEAQ (reference sequence). The CDR3 totals 15 residues. CDR3 nucleotide sequence: TGTGCTAGCGCCTTAGCGGGGGGGGGATTCAATGAGCAGTTCTTC. It is translated as CASALAGGGFNEQFF.

The gene calls are TRBV28 and TRBJ2-5; 9 bases map to TRBD1. The CDR3 loop spans 12 amino acids. The junction had 3 bases not matched to a gene; V was cut back by 9 bases and J by 4 bases. Germline V gene data show CDR1 as MDHEN and CDR2 as SYDVKM. Here the CDR3 DNA reads TGTGCCAGTTCGACAGGGGGAGAGACCCAGTACTTC. Translating it yields CASSTGGETQYF.